These 21 T cell receptor beta chains originate from one sample sequenced in a study of T cell responses to AZD1222 COVID-19 vaccine. Libraries were prepared by immunoSEQ multiplex PCR; TCRdb keeps only in-frame clonotypes and omits some of them. Of some 150,000 clones in the sample, just over 90% are singletons; the top ten hold more than 3%. The sample in question was peripheral blood, obtained on day 0 of AZD1222 vaccination. The origin of the receptors is an adult in good health.

V usage is TRBV12-5 and J usage is TRBJ2-5, with D possibly matching TRBD2 (6 bases). Germline-derived CDR1 and CDR2 are LGHNT and FRNRAP. The V end was cut by 0 bases, the J end by 2 bases, with 19 bases between. This CDR3 spans 18 amino acids. The CDR3 bases are TGTGCTAGTGGTTTGGTGTGGGAAAGGGGAGGCATTCAAGAGACCCAGTACTTC. Its translation: CASGLVWERGGIQETQYF. Combining the CDR3 with reference TRBV12-5 and TRBJ2-5 gives the whole variable domain DARVTQTPRHKVTEMGQEVTMRCQPILGHNTVFWYRQTMMQGLELLAYFRNRAPLDDSGMPKDRFSAEMPDATLATLKIQPSEPRDSAVYFCASGLVWERGGIQETQYFGPGTRLLVL.

This rearrangement joins TRBV30 to TRBJ2-7; 7 bases are shared with TRBD1. Germline CDR1 and CDR2: GTSNPN and SVGIG (reference sequence). The V segment lost 2 bases and the J segment 3 bases; nucleotides outside the gene matches: 13. CDR3 length: 16 amino acids. The CDR3 is CAWSSRQGSMGYEQYF. As DNA, the CDR3 is TGTGCCTGGAGTTCTCGACAGGGCTCGATGGGCTACGAGCAGTACTTC.

A few counts support this clone. The CDR3 DNA reads as TGTGCCAGTAGTATAGTTCCTAGCGGCTACAATGAGCAGTTCTTC. This sequence encodes CASSIVPSGYNEQFF. The rearrangement uses TRBV19 and TRBJ2-1; 7 bases line up with TRBD2. V gave up 1 base and J gave up 3 bases; unmatched junction bases: 3. This CDR3 contains 15 residues. Germline V gene sequence: CDR1 LNHDA, CDR2 SQIVND (reference sequence).

This clone has ten or more counts. This chain links TRBV12-5 with TRBJ2-1; D ambiguous. V lost 4 bases and J lost 0, with 4 bases in between. CDR3 length: 13 residues. CDR1 is LGHNT and CDR2 is FRNRAP in the germline V gene. CDR3: CASGSASYNEQFF. The CDR3 DNA reads as TGTGCTAGTGGTTCCGCCTCCTACAATGAGCAGTTCTTC.

This sequence joins TRBV29-1 and TRBJ2-7, with 9 bases identical to TRBD1. CDR3 size: 13 residues. V dropped 6 bases and J dropped 4; count of bases not matched to a gene: 7. Germline assignment: CDR1 SQVTM and CDR2 ANQGSEA. This CDR3 reads CSVGLTGGYEQYF. CDR3 bases: TGCAGCGTCGGACTGACAGGGGGATACGAGCAGTACTTC.

This clone was counted a few times. The chain links TRBV5-1 to TRBJ2-2, with a possible D match to TRBD2 (6 bases). The V gene lost 0 bases and the J gene lost 2 bases, with 17 bases spanning the gap. CDR1 is SGHRS, CDR2 YFSETQ, per germline. The CDR3 runs 18 residues. The CDR3 region has the DNA TGCGCCAGCAGCTTGGTACCCGGGACTTCAACTAACACCGGGGAGCTGTTTTTT. Protein: CASSLVPGTSTNTGELFF. Variable domain in full (rest from reference TRBV5-1 and TRBJ2-2): KAGVTQTPRYLIKTRGQQVTLSCSPISGHRSVSWYQQTPGQGLQFLFEYFSETQRNKGNFPGRFSGRQFSNSRSEMNVSTLELGDSALYLCASSLVPGTSTNTGELFFGEGSRLTVL.

The chain links TRBV9 to TRBJ2-1; possible D gene TRBD1, 6 bases. This CDR3 comprises 13 residues. Trimming pared 4 bases from V and 9 bases from J, leaving 14 bases between. CDR1 and CDR2 from the germline V gene are SGDLS and YYNGEE. This CDR3 reads CASSPVLGGEQFF. In DNA form, the CDR3 reads TGTGCCAGCAGCCCCGTCCTAGGGGGTGAGCAGTTCTTC.

In its sample, this clone was seen once. The J gene is TRBJ1-1, the V gene TRBV5-4; maybe TRBD1 (6 bases). Per the germline V gene, CDR1 is SGHNT and CDR2 is YYREEE (reference sequence). Trimming took 3 bases from V and 7 from J, leaving 16 bases between them. The CDR3 consists of 14 residues. The CDR3 loop reads CASSSNTGYHEAFF. In nucleotides, the CDR3 is TGTGCCAGCAGCTCCAACACAGGGTACCATGAAGCTTTCTTT.

J is TRBJ1-5 and V is TRBV10-3, with D unresolved. The CDR3 totals 13 residues. Looked up from germline, CDR1 is ENHRY and CDR2 is SYGVKD. The germline V and J ends were trimmed by 11 bases and 1 base, with 12 bases remaining between them. The CDR3 DNA is TGTGCCGCTGGAACGGGAAGCAATCAGCCCCAGCATTTT. Protein sequence: CAAGTGSNQPQHF.

CDR3 residues: CASSLVAGVFTGELFF. CDR3 in DNA: TGTGCCAGCAGCTTAGTCGCGGGAGTTTTTACCGGGGAGCTGTTTTTT. The chain is built from TRBV7-2 and TRBJ2-2, with TRBD2 identical over 7 bases. CDR3 length: 16 residues. J was trimmed by 5 bases and V by 1 base; bases with no gene match: 7. Germline V CDR1 and CDR2: SGHTA, FQGNSA.

This clone has a single count. The rearrangement links TRBV5-1 to TRBJ2-3; the D gene is possibly TRBD2 (6 bases). The CDR3 consists of 15 residues. The germline V gene has CDR1 SGHRS and CDR2 YFSETQ. V lost 0 bases to trimming and J lost 0 bases, with 8 bases between them. The CDR3: CASSLASGSTDTQYF. The CDR3 DNA sequence: TGCGCCAGCAGCTTGGCCAGCGGGAGCACAGATACGCAGTATTTT.

The rearrangement uses TRBV19 and TRBJ2-1; D not resolved. The V gene lost 1 base and the J gene lost 2 bases, with 15 bases spanning the gap. The length of the CDR3 is 17 residues. Germline CDR1 LNHDA, CDR2 SQIVND (reference sequence). The CDR3 nucleotides read TGTGCCAGTAGTATAGCTCCCCCGGAGTGGGCCTACAATGAGCAGTTCTTC. Translation: CASSIAPPEWAYNEQFF.

For the CDR3, the DNA is TGCGCCAGCAGCTTGAGGACTAGCGGGGGCTCCTACAATGAGCAGTTCTTC. Protein: CASSLRTSGGSYNEQFF. This sequence joins TRBV5-1 and TRBJ2-1; 13 bases map to TRBD2. The trim removed 1 base at V and 0 bases at J, leaving 1 base unmatched. Germline loops: CDR1 SGHRS, CDR2 YFSETQ. The CDR3 contains 17 residues. The full variable domain, its missing parts supplied by reference TRBV5-1 and TRBJ2-1, is KAGVTQTPRYLIKTRGQQVTLSCSPISGHRSVSWYQQTPGQGLQFLFEYFSETQRNKGNFPGRFSGRQFSNSRSEMNVSTLELGDSALYLCASSLRTSGGSYNEQFFGPGTRLTVL.

J is TRBJ1-4 and V is TRBV2; no reliable D call. The CDR3 runs 12 residues. The V end was cut by 7 bases, the J end by 8 bases, with 11 bases between. Germline V lookup: CDR1 SNHLY, CDR2 FYNNEI. The CDR3, as DNA: TGTGCCAGCATGCGGTCGGGCGAAAAACTGTTTTTT. Translating gives CASMRSGEKLFF. The complete variable domain, with remaining parts taken from reference TRBV2 and TRBJ1-4, reads EPEVTQTPSHQVTQMGQEVILRCVPISNHLYFYWYRQILGQKVEFLVSFYNNEISEKSEIFDDQFSVERPDGSNFTLKIRSTKLEDSAMYFCASMRSGEKLFFGSGTQLSVL.

The chain combines TRBV12-3 or TRBV12-4 with TRBJ2-7; D unresolved. This CDR3 spans 13 amino acids. V shed 2 bases and J shed 1 base, with 6 bases lying between them. CDR3 sequence reads: CASSLLHSYEQYF. The CDR3, as DNA: TGTGCCAGCAGTTTACTCCATTCCTACGAGCAGTACTTC.

The chain uses TRBV6-5 and TRBJ1-2; D is unresolved. V gave up 5 bases and J gave up 2 bases, with 9 bases separating them. The CDR3 has 13 residues. Looked up from germline, CDR1 is MNHEY and CDR2 is SVGAGI. The CDR3 reads CASSQDPNYGYTF. In DNA, the CDR3 is TGTGCCAGCAGTCAGGACCCCAACTATGGCTACACCTTC.

Notes on this clone: Other DNA variants within this sample encode the same CDR3. The J gene is TRBJ2-2, the V gene TRBV30, with D perhaps matching TRBD2 (5 bases). Deletions cut 0 bases from V and 4 bases from J, with 6 bases between. The germline V gene encodes CDR1 GTSNPN and CDR2 SVGIG (reference sequence). This CDR3 comprises 13 residues. Written as DNA, the CDR3 is TGTGCCTGGAGTGTACTAGGCACCGGGGAGCTGTTTTTT. It specifies CAWSVLGTGELFF.

V usage is TRBV7-9 and J usage is TRBJ2-7, with 10 nucleotides matching TRBD1. The J segment lost 5 bases and the V segment lost 3 bases, leaving 7 bases of the junction unmatched. Per germline, CDR1 SEHNR and CDR2 FQNEAQ (reference sequence). This CDR3 is built from 15 residues. The CDR3 DNA reads as TGTGCCAGCAGCTTCCCGGGACAGGGGAGAAACGAGCAGTACTTC. Its translation: CASSFPGQGRNEQYF.

The chain combines TRBV5-1 with TRBJ2-3; 7 positions agree with TRBD2. The CDR3 spans 17 residues. Germline V CDR1 and CDR2: SGHRS, YFSETQ. The V gene end was trimmed by 3 bases and the J gene end by 0 bases; junction bases not matched to a gene: 10. The CDR3 reads CASSSTPTGGSTDTQYF. DNA for the CDR3: TGCGCCAGCAGCTCAACCCCCACCGGGGGGAGCACAGATACGCAGTATTTT.

The chain combines TRBV6-1 with TRBJ2-1; D is uncertain. Germline CDR1 is MNHNS and CDR2 is SASEGT. Trimming left V 2 bases short and J 0 bases short, with 5 bases between. The CDR3 has 14 residues. The CDR3 spells CASSERISYNEQFF. The CDR3, as DNA: TGTGCCAGCAGTGAACGAATCTCCTACAATGAGCAGTTCTTC.

The chain links TRBV6-6 to TRBJ2-2; TRBD2 matches at 8 bases. J lost 3 bases, V lost 6 bases, and 9 bases had no gene match. Germline V gene data show CDR1 as MNHNY and CDR2 as SVGAGI (reference sequence). This CDR3 comprises 16 residues. CDR3: CASRFGGAGDTGELFF. The CDR3 DNA sequence: TGTGCCAGCAGGTTCGGGGGGGCGGGCGACACCGGGGAGCTGTTTTTT.